This TCR beta chain stems from a study of beta chain features in type 1 diabetes. Of the isolated RNA, all was reverse transcribed, and so the sequenced material was expressed TCRB transcripts. Here immunoSEQ multiplex PCR was the method, and the copy in TCRdb shows in-frame clones only, minus some. Of fewer than 200,000 clones listed, 10% are singletons. This clone has only a few counts. Its matching antigen is unknown. Whole-study findings and limits: Among all four CD4+ subsets, Type 1 diabetes patients had TCRB CDR3s that were moderately but significantly shorter.

Over 95% purity was reached by all sorted populations. This sequence originates from a young man with type 1 diabetes. The specimen was central memory CD4+ T cells from blood.

The CDR3 here is CASSQATDMSSYEQYF. The DNA for the CDR3 is TGTGCCAGCAGCCAAGCGACAGACATGAGCTCCTACGAGCAGTACTTC. The genes are TRBV4-2 and TRBJ2-7, with a possible D match to TRBD1 (5 bases). This CDR3 has 16 amino acids. V lost 1 base to trimming and J lost 0 bases, with 13 bases between them. Germline-derived CDR1 and CDR2 are LGHNA and YNFKEQ.